A selection of T cell receptor beta chains follows, all from one sample in a study of identical twins. Using its own MiXCR run on the 5' RACE reads, TCRdb lists one record per CDR3 protein. The data hold some 500,000 distinct CDR3 sequences, with less than 25% observed a single time. This sample also belongs to another study, concerning T cells expressing NK-cell markers.

Sequencing used CD4+ T cells sorted from blood. The receptors were gathered from a woman aged 18 to 35 in good health. Each CDR3 is given with its conserved first and last residue. The D gene is left open where the match is weak. Only part of the rows carry a size: once, few, many, or a class if the clone is expanded.

d_call: TRBD2; j_call: TRBJ2-1; clone_size: -; v_call: TRBV10-3; cdr3_aa: CAARGGTSGYNEQFF; cdr3_nt: TGTGCCGCCCGGGGGGGGACTAGCGGTTACAATGAGCAGTTCTTC
d_call: -; j_call: TRBJ2-3; clone_size: few; v_call: TRBV20-1; cdr3_aa: CSARTQSTQYF; cdr3_nt: TGCAGTGCTAGAACGCAGAGTACGCAGTATTTT
d_call: TRBD2; j_call: TRBJ2-3; clone_size: few; v_call: TRBV20-1; cdr3_aa: CSARGGTSGVGRYF; cdr3_nt: TGCAGTGCTCGGGGTGGGACTAGCGGAGTTGGGCGGTATTTT
d_call: -; j_call: TRBJ1-5; clone_size: -; v_call: TRBV18; cdr3_aa: CASSPNQGLNQPQHF; cdr3_nt: TGTGCCAGCTCACCTAACCAGGGGTTGAATCAGCCCCAGCATTTT
d_call: -; j_call: TRBJ1-1; clone_size: few; v_call: TRBV7-9; cdr3_aa: CASSRDGSEAFF; cdr3_nt: TGTGCCAGCAGCCGGGACGGTAGTGAAGCTTTCTTT
d_call: TRBD2; j_call: TRBJ2-7; clone_size: few; v_call: TRBV20-1; cdr3_aa: CSAKKLAGGGYEQYF; cdr3_nt: TGCAGTGCCAAAAAACTAGCGGGGGGGGGGTACGAGCAGTACTTC
d_call: -; j_call: TRBJ1-5; clone_size: -; v_call: TRBV20-1; cdr3_aa: CSAREMRGNGQPQHF; cdr3_nt: TGCAGTGCTAGAGAGATGCGGGGTAATGGTCAGCCCCAGCATTTT
d_call: -; j_call: TRBJ1-2; clone_size: -; v_call: TRBV6-1; cdr3_aa: CASSQGHLPNYGYTF; cdr3_nt: TGTGCCAGCAGTCAAGGACACCTTCCTAACTATGGCTACACCTTC
d_call: -; j_call: TRBJ1-2; clone_size: -; v_call: TRBV20-1; cdr3_aa: CSARGVETNYGYTF; cdr3_nt: TGCAGTGCTAGAGGGGTAGAGACTAACTATGGCTACACCTTC
d_call: TRBD2; j_call: TRBJ2-3; clone_size: -; v_call: TRBV12-5; cdr3_aa: CASVVGLAEADTQYF; cdr3_nt: TGTGCTAGTGTGGTGGGACTAGCGGAGGCAGATACGCAGTATTTT
d_call: -; j_call: TRBJ2-7; clone_size: -; v_call: TRBV5-6; cdr3_aa: CASSIGKVEQYF; cdr3_nt: TGTGCCAGCAGCATAGGTAAGGTCGAGCAGTACTTC
d_call: -; j_call: TRBJ2-3; clone_size: few; v_call: TRBV20-1; cdr3_aa: CSASGGPVTDTQYF; cdr3_nt: TGCAGTGCTAGCGGGGGGCCGGTCACAGATACGCAGTATTTT
d_call: TRBD2; j_call: TRBJ2-1; clone_size: few; v_call: TRBV24-1; cdr3_aa: CATSDPRLAGEDEQFF; cdr3_nt: TGTGCCACCAGTGATCCTAGACTAGCGGGGGAGGATGAGCAGTTCTTC
d_call: -; j_call: TRBJ2-3; clone_size: many; v_call: TRBV6-5; cdr3_aa: CPRSGTDTQYF; cdr3_nt: TGTCCCAGGTCGGGCACAGATACGCAGTATTTT
d_call: -; j_call: TRBJ2-7; clone_size: -; v_call: TRBV5-1; cdr3_aa: CASSPNVRSGPYEQYF; cdr3_nt: TGCGCCAGCAGCCCTAACGTACGTAGCGGCCCCTACGAGCAGTACTTC
d_call: TRBD1; j_call: TRBJ2-7; clone_size: -; v_call: TRBV10-1; cdr3_aa: CASSLGQEGEQYF; cdr3_nt: TGCGCCAGCAGCCTGGGACAGGAGGGAGAGCAGTACTTC
d_call: -; j_call: TRBJ2-1; clone_size: many; v_call: TRBV15; cdr3_aa: CATSRDPTRYNEQFF; cdr3_nt: TGTGCCACCAGCAGAGACCCGACTAGGTACAATGAGCAGTTCTTC
d_call: -; j_call: TRBJ2-2; clone_size: many; v_call: TRBV15; cdr3_aa: CATSRSPQTSGYTGELFF; cdr3_nt: TGTGCCACCAGTAGATCTCCCCAGACTTCAGGGTACACCGGGGAGCTGTTTTTT
d_call: TRBD2; j_call: TRBJ2-7; clone_size: -; v_call: TRBV20-1; cdr3_aa: CSASGGGMGYEQYF; cdr3_nt: TGCAGTGCTAGTGGCGGGGGGATGGGGTACGAGCAGTACTTC
d_call: -; j_call: TRBJ2-1; clone_size: -; v_call: TRBV5-1; cdr3_aa: CASSLSVYSYNEQFF; cdr3_nt: TGCGCCAGCAGCTTAAGCGTATACTCCTACAATGAGCAGTTCTTC
d_call: -; j_call: TRBJ1-5; clone_size: once; v_call: TRBV2; cdr3_aa: CASLAGPNQPQHF; cdr3_nt: TGTGCCAGCCTAGCAGGCCCCAATCAGCCCCAGCATTTT
d_call: -; j_call: TRBJ1-4; clone_size: many; v_call: TRBV6-1; cdr3_aa: CASSLSATNEKLFF; cdr3_nt: TGTGCCAGCAGCCTATCTGCAACTAATGAAAAACTGTTTTTT
d_call: -; j_call: TRBJ1-2; clone_size: few; v_call: TRBV3-1; cdr3_aa: CASSDKDVTIYGYTF; cdr3_nt: TGTGCCAGCAGTGATAAGGACGTCACCATCTATGGCTACACCTTC
d_call: TRBD1; j_call: TRBJ1-1; clone_size: few; v_call: TRBV5-1; cdr3_aa: CASSGDRLEAFF; cdr3_nt: TGCGCCAGCAGCGGGGACAGGCTTGAAGCTTTCTTT
d_call: -; j_call: TRBJ2-3; clone_size: few; v_call: TRBV7-2; cdr3_aa: CASSSSMTGGGYF; cdr3_nt: TGTGCCAGCAGCTCCTCCATGACAGGAGGGGGGTATTTT
d_call: -; j_call: TRBJ2-7; clone_size: -; v_call: TRBV6-5; cdr3_aa: CASSSRGRGLLEQYF; cdr3_nt: TGTGCCAGCAGTTCCCGTGGAAGGGGGTTGCTCGAGCAGTACTTC
d_call: TRBD1; j_call: TRBJ1-1; clone_size: -; v_call: TRBV9; cdr3_aa: CASSAGQGAKGITEAFF; cdr3_nt: TGTGCCAGCAGCGCCGGACAGGGGGCAAAGGGTATCACTGAAGCTTTCTTT
d_call: TRBD1; j_call: TRBJ2-2; clone_size: few; v_call: TRBV7-2; cdr3_aa: CASRSGTAGELFF; cdr3_nt: TGTGCCAGCCGCTCGGGGACAGCCGGGGAGCTGTTTTTT
d_call: -; j_call: TRBJ2-1; clone_size: few; v_call: TRBV2; cdr3_aa: CARTGGSSYNEQFF; cdr3_nt: TGTGCCAGGACCGGTGGTAGCTCCTACAATGAGCAGTTCTTC
d_call: -; j_call: TRBJ2-3; clone_size: many; v_call: TRBV4-3; cdr3_aa: CASSQDPGTDTQYF; cdr3_nt: TGCGCCAGCAGCCAGGATCCTGGGACAGATACGCAGTATTTT
d_call: TRBD1; j_call: TRBJ2-1; clone_size: few; v_call: TRBV10-3; cdr3_aa: CAITRLRPGTGRDNEQFF; cdr3_nt: TGTGCCATCACTAGACTCAGACCCGGGACAGGGAGGGACAATGAGCAGTTCTTC
d_call: -; j_call: TRBJ2-2; clone_size: many; v_call: TRBV6-6; cdr3_aa: CASSYATGELFF; cdr3_nt: TGTGCCAGCAGTTATGCCACCGGGGAGCTGTTTTTT
d_call: TRBD1; j_call: TRBJ1-2; clone_size: few; v_call: TRBV6-5; cdr3_aa: CASGDSDGYTF; cdr3_nt: TGTGCCAGCGGGGACAGCGACGGCTACACCTTC
d_call: -; j_call: TRBJ2-1; clone_size: -; v_call: TRBV10-3; cdr3_aa: CAISLFFGTGGHEQFF; cdr3_nt: TGTGCCATCTCCCTTTTTTTCGGCACTGGCGGTCATGAGCAGTTCTTC
d_call: TRBD2; j_call: TRBJ2-5; clone_size: few; v_call: TRBV5-1; cdr3_aa: CASSSDPTSRQETQYF; cdr3_nt: TGCGCCAGCAGTTCAGATCCGACTAGCCGGCAAGAGACCCAGTACTTC
d_call: -; j_call: TRBJ1-5; clone_size: -; v_call: TRBV2; cdr3_aa: CASAATRGWNQPQHF; cdr3_nt: TGTGCCAGCGCGGCAACACGGGGATGGAATCAGCCCCAGCATTTT
d_call: TRBD2; j_call: TRBJ2-1; clone_size: few; v_call: TRBV20-1; cdr3_aa: CSAASGVSYNEQFF; cdr3_nt: TGCAGTGCTGCGAGCGGGGTCTCCTACAATGAGCAGTTCTTC
d_call: TRBD2; j_call: TRBJ2-3; clone_size: -; v_call: TRBV5-4; cdr3_aa: CASSWGGEADTQYF; cdr3_nt: TGTGCCAGCAGCTGGGGGGGGGAGGCAGATACGCAGTATTTT
d_call: -; j_call: TRBJ1-2; clone_size: -; v_call: TRBV9; cdr3_aa: CASSVGTENYGYTF; cdr3_nt: TGTGCCAGCAGCGTGGGGACCGAAAACTATGGCTACACCTTC
d_call: TRBD1; j_call: TRBJ1-2; clone_size: many; v_call: TRBV6-1; cdr3_aa: CASSWTGAYGYTF; cdr3_nt: TGTGCCAGCAGCTGGACAGGGGCGTATGGCTACACCTTC
d_call: -; j_call: TRBJ2-7; clone_size: -; v_call: TRBV25-1; cdr3_aa: CASRGGDIYEQYF; cdr3_nt: TGTGCCAGCAGGGGAGGAGACATCTACGAGCAGTACTTC
d_call: TRBD2; j_call: TRBJ2-1; clone_size: -; v_call: TRBV29-1; cdr3_aa: CSVVRGGGGVYNEQFF; cdr3_nt: TGCAGCGTTGTAAGAGGAGGCGGGGGGGTCTACAATGAGCAGTTCTTC